Below, one T cell receptor beta chain is given with its context. This record comes from a study of blood T cell repertoires in COVID-19. Germline V gene data show CDR1 as SGHNT and CDR2 as YENEEA. The V end was cut by 5 bases, the J end by 3 bases, with 10 bases between. The CDR3 is 13 residues long. TCRdb keeps only in-frame clones here, not all; method: immunoSEQ multiplex PCR. The table has fewer than 300,000 clones, approximately 90% seen once. The source of this sequence is a woman in her thirties or forties who had recovered from COVID-19. The V and J genes are TRBV11-3 and TRBJ1-1; D ambiguous. Sequencing used peripheral blood. The DNA for the CDR3 is TGTGCCAGCAGCACCCAGAGGGACACTGAAGCTTTCTTT. Protein product: CASSTQRDTEAFF.